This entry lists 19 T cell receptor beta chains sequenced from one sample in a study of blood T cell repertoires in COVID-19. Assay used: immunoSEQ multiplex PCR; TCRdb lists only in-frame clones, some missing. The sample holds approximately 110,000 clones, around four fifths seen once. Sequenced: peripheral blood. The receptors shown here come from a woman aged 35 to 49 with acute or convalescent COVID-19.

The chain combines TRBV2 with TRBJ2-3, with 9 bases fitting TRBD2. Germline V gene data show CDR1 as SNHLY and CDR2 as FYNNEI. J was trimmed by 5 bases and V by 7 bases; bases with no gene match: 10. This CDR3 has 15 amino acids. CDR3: CASNLRAGGQDTQYF. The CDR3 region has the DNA TGTGCCAGCAACCTGAGAGCGGGGGGCCAAGATACGCAGTATTTT.

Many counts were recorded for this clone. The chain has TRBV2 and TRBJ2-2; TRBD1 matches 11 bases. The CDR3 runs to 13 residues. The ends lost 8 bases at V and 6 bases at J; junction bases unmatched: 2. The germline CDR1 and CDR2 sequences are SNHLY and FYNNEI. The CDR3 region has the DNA TGTGCCAGCGGGACAGGGGGACCCGGGGAGCTGTTTTTT. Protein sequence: CASGTGGPGELFF.

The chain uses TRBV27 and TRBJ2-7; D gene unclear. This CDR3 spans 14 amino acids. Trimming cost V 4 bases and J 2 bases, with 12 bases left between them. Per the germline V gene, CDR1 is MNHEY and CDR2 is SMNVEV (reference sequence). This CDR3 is CASSSRQPPYEQYF. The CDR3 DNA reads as TGTGCCAGCAGTTCTCGACAACCACCCTACGAGCAGTACTTC.

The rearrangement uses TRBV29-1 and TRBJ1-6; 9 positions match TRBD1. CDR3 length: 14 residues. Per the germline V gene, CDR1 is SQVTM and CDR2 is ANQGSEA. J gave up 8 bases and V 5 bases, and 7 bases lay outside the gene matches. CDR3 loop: CSVRDREVDSPLHF. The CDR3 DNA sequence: TGCAGCGTTAGGGACAGGGAGGTTGATTCACCCCTCCACTTT.

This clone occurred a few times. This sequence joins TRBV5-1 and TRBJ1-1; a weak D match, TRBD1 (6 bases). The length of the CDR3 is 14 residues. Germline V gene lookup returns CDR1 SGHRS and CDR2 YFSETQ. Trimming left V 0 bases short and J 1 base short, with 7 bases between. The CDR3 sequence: CASSLAGANTEAFF. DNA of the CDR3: TGCGCCAGCAGCTTGGCAGGGGCGAACACTGAAGCTTTCTTT.

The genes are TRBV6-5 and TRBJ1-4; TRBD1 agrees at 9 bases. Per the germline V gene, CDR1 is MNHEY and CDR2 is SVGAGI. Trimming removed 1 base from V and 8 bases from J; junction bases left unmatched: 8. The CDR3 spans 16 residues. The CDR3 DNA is TGTGCCAGCAGTTACTTACCGGGACAGGGAAACGAAAAACTGTTTTTT. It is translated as CASSYLPGQGNEKLFF.

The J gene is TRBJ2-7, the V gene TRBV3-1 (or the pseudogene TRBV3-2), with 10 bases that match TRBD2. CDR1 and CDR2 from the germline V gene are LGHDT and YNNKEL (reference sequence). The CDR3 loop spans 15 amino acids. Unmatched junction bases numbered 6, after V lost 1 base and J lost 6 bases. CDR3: CASSQAPSGGGEQYF. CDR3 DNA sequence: TGTGCCAGCAGCCAAGCTCCTAGCGGGGGCGGCGAGCAGTACTTC.

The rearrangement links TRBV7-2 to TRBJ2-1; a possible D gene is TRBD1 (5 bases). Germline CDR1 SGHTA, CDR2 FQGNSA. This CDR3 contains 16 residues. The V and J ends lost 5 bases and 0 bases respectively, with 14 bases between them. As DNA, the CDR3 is TGTGCCAGCAGCCCTAGGGGCAGAGGCTCCTACAATGAGCAGTTCTTC. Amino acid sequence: CASSPRGRGSYNEQFF.

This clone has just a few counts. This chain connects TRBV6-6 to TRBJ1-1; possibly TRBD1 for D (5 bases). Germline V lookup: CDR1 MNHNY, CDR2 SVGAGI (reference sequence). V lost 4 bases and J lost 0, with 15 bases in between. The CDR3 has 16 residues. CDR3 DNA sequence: TGTGCCAGCAGTTCTCAGCGGGGCCATTTGAACACTGAAGCTTTCTTT. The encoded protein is CASSSQRGHLNTEAFF.

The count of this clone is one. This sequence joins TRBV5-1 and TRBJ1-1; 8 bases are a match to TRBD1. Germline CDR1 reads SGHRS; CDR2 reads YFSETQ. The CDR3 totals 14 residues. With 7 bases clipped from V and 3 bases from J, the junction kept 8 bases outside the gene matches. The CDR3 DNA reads TGCGCCAGCGGGCAGGGGGCGTCGGACACTGAAGCTTTCTTT. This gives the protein CASGQGASDTEAFF.

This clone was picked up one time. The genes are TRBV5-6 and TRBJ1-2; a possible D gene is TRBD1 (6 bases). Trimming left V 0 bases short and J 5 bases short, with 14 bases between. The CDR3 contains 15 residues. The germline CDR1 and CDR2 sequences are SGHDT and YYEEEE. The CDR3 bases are TGTGCCAGCAGCTTGGTACAGGGTGGTCGTTATGGCTACACCTTC. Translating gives CASSLVQGGRYGYTF.

The CDR3 loop reads CASVNGGNTEAFF. CDR3 nucleotides: TGTGCCAGCGTCAACGGGGGGAACACTGAAGCTTTCTTT. The chain employs TRBV3-1 (or the pseudogene TRBV3-2) and TRBJ1-1, with D possibly TRBD1 on 5 matching bases. The V end was cut by 8 bases, the J end by 1 base, with 11 bases between. CDR3 length: 13 residues. Germline values: CDR1 LGHDT, CDR2 YNNKEL (reference sequence).

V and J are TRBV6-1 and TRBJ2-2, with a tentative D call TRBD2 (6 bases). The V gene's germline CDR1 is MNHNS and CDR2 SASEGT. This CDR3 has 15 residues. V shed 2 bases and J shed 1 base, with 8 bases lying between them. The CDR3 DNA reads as TGTGCCAGCAGTGAATGGGGACTGAACACCGGGGAGCTGTTTTTT. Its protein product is CASSEWGLNTGELFF.

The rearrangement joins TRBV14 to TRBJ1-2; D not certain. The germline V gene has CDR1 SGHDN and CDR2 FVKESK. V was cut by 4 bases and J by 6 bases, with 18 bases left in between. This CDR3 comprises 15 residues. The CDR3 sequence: CASSLSPPRSNGYTF. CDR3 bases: TGTGCCAGCAGCCTAAGCCCCCCCCGGTCGAATGGCTACACCTTC.

In DNA, the CDR3 is TGTGCCAGCAGTCCCACGACTCGTTTCTCCTACGAGCAGTACTTC. This encodes CASSPTTRFSYEQYF. V gene TRBV27 combines with J gene TRBJ2-7; no clear D. V was trimmed by 5 bases and J by 0 bases, leaving 14 bases between them. The CDR3 contains 15 residues. The germline V gene encodes CDR1 MNHEY and CDR2 SMNVEV (reference sequence).

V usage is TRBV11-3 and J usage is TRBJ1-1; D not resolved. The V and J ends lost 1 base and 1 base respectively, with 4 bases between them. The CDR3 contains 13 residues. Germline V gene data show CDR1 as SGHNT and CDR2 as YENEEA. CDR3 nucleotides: TGTGCCAGCAGCTTAGCGGGGAACACTGAAGCTTTCTTT. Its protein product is CASSLAGNTEAFF.

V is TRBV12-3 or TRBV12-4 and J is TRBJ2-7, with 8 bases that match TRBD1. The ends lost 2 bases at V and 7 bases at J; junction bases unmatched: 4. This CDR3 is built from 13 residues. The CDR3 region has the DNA TGTGCCAGCAGTTTAACAGGGGGGAGGGAGCAGTACTTC. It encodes CASSLTGGREQYF.

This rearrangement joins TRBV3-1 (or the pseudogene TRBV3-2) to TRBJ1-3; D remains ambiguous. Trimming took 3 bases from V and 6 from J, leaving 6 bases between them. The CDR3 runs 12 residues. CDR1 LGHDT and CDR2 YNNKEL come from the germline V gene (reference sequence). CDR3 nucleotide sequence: TGTGCCAGCAGCCATCGCGAAAACACCATATATTTT. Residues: CASSHRENTIYF.

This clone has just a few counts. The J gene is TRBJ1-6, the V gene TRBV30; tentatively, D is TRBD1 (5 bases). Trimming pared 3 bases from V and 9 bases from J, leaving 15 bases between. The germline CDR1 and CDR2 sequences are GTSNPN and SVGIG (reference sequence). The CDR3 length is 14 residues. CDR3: CAWRSQGLASPLHF. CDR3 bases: TGTGCCTGGAGGTCCCAGGGACTGGCTTCACCCCTCCACTTT.